Listed below are T cell receptor beta chains from one sample, sequenced in a study of blood T cell repertoires in COVID-19. Assay: immunoSEQ multiplex PCR; the TCRdb copy retains only in-frame clones and omits some. The sample includes about 140,000 clones, about 77% of them seen just once. The specimen was peripheral blood. These receptor sequences come from a woman aged 50 to 65 with active or convalescent COVID-19. The CDR3 runs from the conserved cysteine through the conserved F or W. Each record gives: D gene, J gene, V gene, clone size, CDR3 protein, CDR3 DNA. A D gene is named only where the DNA matches it firmly. Rows give clone size only sometimes, using once, few, many, or a class for an expanded clone.

-,TRBJ1-1,TRBV6-5,-,CASRGGGGSTEAFF,TGTGCCAGCAGGGGCGGGGGGGGCAGCACTGAAGCTTTCTTT
TRBD1,TRBJ1-2,TRBV6-1,-,CASSDLQGVSLSAF,TGTGCCAGCAGTGACCTACAGGGGGTTTCTCTCTCTGCCTTC
-,TRBJ2-3,TRBV7-9,-,CASIPTGRTSLFTDTQYF,TGTGCCAGCATCCCCACAGGTCGGACGTCCTTGTTCACAGATACGCAGTATTTT
-,TRBJ1-3,TRBV9,-,CASSVRAGTGNTIYF,TGTGCCAGCAGCGTACGGGCAGGGACTGGAAACACCATATATTTT
TRBD2,TRBJ2-3,TRBV7-8,-,CASSGMGLAGGRITDTQYF,TGTGCCAGCAGCGGAATGGGACTAGCGGGGGGGCGTATCACAGATACGCAGTATTTT
TRBD1,TRBJ2-7,TRBV6-6,-,CASSYSMTGAYEQYF,TGTGCCAGCAGTTACTCAATGACAGGGGCCTATGAGCAGTACTTC
TRBD1,TRBJ1-1,TRBV2,-,CASSDLGQGAYTEAFF,TGTGCCAGCAGTGACCTCGGACAGGGGGCTTACACTGAAGCTTTCTTT
-,TRBJ2-2,TRBV27,-,CASSSASRTGELFF,TGTGCCAGCAGTTCGGCTAGCAGGACCGGGGAGCTGTTTTTT
-,TRBJ1-3,TRBV19,few,CASSAAGYSGNTIYF,TGTGCCAGTAGTGCCGCAGGGTACTCGGGAAACACCATATATTTT
-,TRBJ1-1,TRBV7-2,-,CASSLGVLGGTNTEAFF,TGTGCCAGCAGCTTAGGGGTTTTGGGGGGAACGAACACTGAAGCTTTCTTT
TRBD1,TRBJ1-4,TRBV19,-,CASSPTGGHNEKLFF,TGTGCCAGTAGCCCAACAGGGGGCCATAATGAAAAACTGTTTTTT
-,TRBJ2-3,TRBV6-2/TRBV6-3,-,CASSYRGGGPSPTDTQYF,TGTGCCAGCAGTTACCGTGGTGGGGGCCCCTCTCCCACAGATACGCAGTATTTT
TRBD1,TRBJ2-5,TRBV28,few,CASSLRGQVRETQYF,TGTGCCAGCAGTTTAAGGGGACAGGTCCGAGAGACCCAGTACTTC
TRBD1,TRBJ1-5,TRBV3-1/TRBV3-2,-,CASSQGSWAGGQPQHF,TGTGCCAGCAGCCAAGGGAGTTGGGCAGGGGGTCAGCCCCAGCATTTT
TRBD1,TRBJ2-1,TRBV7-8,-,CASSLGQGAAREQFF,TGTGCCAGCAGCTTAGGGCAGGGGGCCGCAAGGGAGCAGTTCTTC
TRBD1,TRBJ1-6,TRBV19,-,CASRAGGASPLHF,TGTGCCAGTAGGGCAGGGGGCGCATCACCCCTCCACTTT
-,TRBJ2-7,TRBV6-2/TRBV6-3,once,CASSYGPGGRYEQYF,TGTGCCAGCAGTTACGGGCCAGGAGGCCGGTACGAGCAGTACTTC
-,TRBJ2-3,TRBV7-6,-,CASSLGGVAPVDTQYF,TGTGCCAGCAGCTTAGGCGGTGTGGCCCCGGTGGATACGCAGTATTTT
-,TRBJ2-3,TRBV28,-,CASSSNTDTQYF,TGTGCCAGCAGTTCAAACACAGATACGCAGTATTTT
TRBD2,TRBJ2-5,TRBV7-2,-,CASTRRGETQYF,TGTGCCAGCACGAGGCGGGGGGAGACCCAGTACTTC
TRBD1,TRBJ1-1,TRBV19,-,CASSMVTGYTEAFF,TGTGCCAGTAGTATGGTGACAGGGTATACTGAAGCTTTCTTT
-,TRBJ2-7,TRBV12-1,-,CAPRGQGVYEQYF,TGTGCCCCCCGGGGACAGGGGGTTTACGAGCAGTACTTC